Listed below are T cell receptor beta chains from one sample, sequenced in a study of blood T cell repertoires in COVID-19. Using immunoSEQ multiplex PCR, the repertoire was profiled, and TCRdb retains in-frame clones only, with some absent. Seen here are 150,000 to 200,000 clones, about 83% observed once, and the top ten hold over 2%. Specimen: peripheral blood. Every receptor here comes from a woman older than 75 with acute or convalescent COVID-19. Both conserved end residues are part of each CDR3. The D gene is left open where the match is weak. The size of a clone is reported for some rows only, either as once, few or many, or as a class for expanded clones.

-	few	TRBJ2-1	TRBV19	CASSMRGNRGGNEQFF	TGTGCCAGTAGTATGCGAGGGAACCGGGGTGGGAATGAGCAGTTCTTC
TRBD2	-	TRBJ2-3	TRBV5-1	CASSLGLELITDTQYF	TGCGCCAGCAGCCTAGGACTAGAACTCATCACAGATACGCAGTATTTT
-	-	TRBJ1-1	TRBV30	CAWSAGARGEAFF	TGTGCCTGGAGTGCTGGGGCGCGTGGTGAAGCTTTCTTT
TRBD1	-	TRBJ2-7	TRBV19	CASGTPGQNYEQYF	TGTGCCAGTGGCACCCCGGGACAGAACTACGAGCAGTACTTC
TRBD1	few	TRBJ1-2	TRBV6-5	CASSYGGTGGGYTF	TGTGCCAGCAGTTACGGAGGAACAGGGGGTGGCTACACCTTC
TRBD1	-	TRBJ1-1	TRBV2	CASKRTGMNTEAFF	TGTGCCAGCAAGAGGACAGGCATGAACACTGAAGCTTTCTTT
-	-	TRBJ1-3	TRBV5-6	CASSLGRVTGNTIYF	TGTGCCAGCAGCTTGGGCAGGGTAACAGGAAACACCATATATTTT
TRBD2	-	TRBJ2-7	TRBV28	CASDASGGSSYEQYF	TGTGCCAGTGACGCCTCGGGGGGAAGCTCCTACGAGCAGTACTTC
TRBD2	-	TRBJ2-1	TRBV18	CASSPMISGGYNEQFF	TGTGCCAGCTCACCCATGATCAGCGGGGGATACAATGAGCAGTTCTTC
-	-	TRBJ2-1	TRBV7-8	CASSLVRGEQFF	TGTGCCAGCAGCTTAGTGAGAGGCGAGCAGTTCTTC
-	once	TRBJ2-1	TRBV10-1	CASSDEGSNEQFF	TGCGCCAGCAGTGACGAGGGATCCAATGAGCAGTTCTTC
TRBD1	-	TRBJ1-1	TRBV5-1	CASYPGTVNTEAFF	TGCGCCAGCTACCCCGGGACAGTGAACACTGAAGCTTTCTTT
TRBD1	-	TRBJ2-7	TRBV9	CASSVGQGAREQYF	TGTGCCAGCAGCGTCGGACAGGGGGCGCGGGAGCAGTACTTC
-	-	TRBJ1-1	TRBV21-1	CASSKEEEIETEAFF	TGTGCCAGCAGCAAAGAAGAGGAGATAGAGACTGAAGCTTTCTTT
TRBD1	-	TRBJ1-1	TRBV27	CASRLTPQGARTEAFF	TGTGCCAGCAGGCTGACCCCACAGGGGGCAAGAACTGAAGCTTTCTTT
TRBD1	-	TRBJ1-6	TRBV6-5	CASSPGTGGNSPLHF	TGTGCCAGCAGCCCCGGGACAGGGGGCAATTCACCCCTCCACTTT
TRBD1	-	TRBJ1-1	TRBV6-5	CASSYSWDRAGTEAFF	TGTGCCAGCAGTTACTCATGGGACAGGGCGGGCACTGAAGCTTTCTTT
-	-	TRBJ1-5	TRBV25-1	CASSESLGGNQPQHF	TGTGCCAGCAGTGAATCTCTAGGGGGCAATCAGCCCCAGCATTTT
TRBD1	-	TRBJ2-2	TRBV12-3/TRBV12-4	CASSNRGGELFF	TGTGCCAGCAGTAACAGGGGCGGGGAGCTGTTTTTT
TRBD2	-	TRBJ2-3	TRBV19	CASSMLAGLEATQYF	TGTGCCAGTAGTATGCTAGCGGGACTAGAGGCTACGCAGTATTTT
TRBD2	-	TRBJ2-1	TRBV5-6	CASSLEKRGYSRNEQFF	TGTGCCAGCAGCTTGGAAAAGCGGGGCTATTCCCGCAATGAGCAGTTCTTC
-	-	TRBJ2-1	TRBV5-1	CASSLEGEPMNEQFF	TGCGCCAGCAGCTTGGAGGGGGAGCCCATGAATGAGCAGTTCTTC
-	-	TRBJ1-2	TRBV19	CASRGLSYGYTF	TGTGCCAGTAGGGGACTGTCCTATGGCTACACCTTC
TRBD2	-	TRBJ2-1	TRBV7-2	CASSSAPKLAGAYNEQFF	TGTGCCAGCAGCTCGGCCCCCAAACTAGCGGGAGCCTACAATGAGCAGTTCTTC
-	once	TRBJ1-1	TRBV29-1	CSVDNGGTEAFF	TGCAGCGTTGATAACGGGGGAACTGAAGCTTTCTTT
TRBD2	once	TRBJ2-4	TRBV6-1	CASSEGLAGAKNIQYF	TGTGCCAGCAGTGAAGGACTAGCGGGAGCCAAAAACATTCAGTACTTC
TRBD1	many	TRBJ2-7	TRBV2	CASSGLGQPYEQYF	TGTGCCAGCAGCGGGCTGGGACAGCCGTACGAGCAGTACTTC
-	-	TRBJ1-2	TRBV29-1	CSLSQAGQGGYTF	TGCAGCTTAAGCCAAGCCGGCCAGGGTGGCTACACCTTC
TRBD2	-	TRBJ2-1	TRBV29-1	CSVRLRGSSNEQFF	TGCAGCGTCCGGCTTCGCGGGAGTAGCAATGAGCAGTTCTTC
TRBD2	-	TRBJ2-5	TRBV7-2	CASSSRPLAGGETQYF	TGTGCCAGCAGCTCCAGGCCCCTAGCGGGGGGGGAGACCCAGTACTTC
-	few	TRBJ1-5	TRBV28	CASSLTGSGQPQHF	TGTGCCAGCAGTTTAACAGGGTCGGGTCAGCCCCAGCATTTT
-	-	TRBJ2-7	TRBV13	CASSLAGREQYF	TGTGCCAGCAGCTTAGCGGGGAGGGAGCAGTACTTC
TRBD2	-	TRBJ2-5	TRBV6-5	CASHIAGAETQYF	TGTGCCAGCCACATAGCGGGGGCAGAGACCCAGTACTTC
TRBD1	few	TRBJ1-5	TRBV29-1	CSVEGGDRVPYSNQPQHF	TGCAGCGTTGAAGGGGGGGACAGGGTTCCTTATAGCAATCAGCCCCAGCATTTT
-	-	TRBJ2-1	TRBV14	CASSTRDFSDEQFF	TGTGCCAGCAGCACACGGGACTTCTCGGATGAGCAGTTCTTC
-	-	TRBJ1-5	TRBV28	CASSFQGGGWNQPQHF	TGTGCCAGCAGTTTCCAAGGGGGGGGCTGGAATCAGCCCCAGCATTTT
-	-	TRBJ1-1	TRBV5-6	CASSLAFGQHNTEAFF	TGTGCCAGCAGCTTGGCTTTTGGGCAGCATAACACTGAAGCTTTCTTT
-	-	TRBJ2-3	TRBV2	CASNIDGISDTQYF	TGTGCCAGCAATATAGACGGGATTTCAGATACGCAGTATTTT
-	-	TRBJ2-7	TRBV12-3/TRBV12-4	CASSLAETYEQYF	TGTGCCAGCAGTTTGGCGGAAACCTACGAGCAGTACTTC
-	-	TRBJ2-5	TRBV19	CATTTHGRGQETQYF	TGTGCCACCACGACCCATGGGAGAGGCCAAGAGACCCAGTACTTC
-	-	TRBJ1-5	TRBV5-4	CASSLQGTQPQHF	TGTGCCAGCAGCTTACAGGGTACTCAGCCCCAGCATTTT
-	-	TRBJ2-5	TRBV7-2	CASRMDSLDPQYF	TGTGCCAGCAGAATGGACTCCCTCGACCCCCAGTACTTC
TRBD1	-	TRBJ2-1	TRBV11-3	CASSLTGSYNEQFF	TGTGCCAGCAGCCTGACAGGGTCCTACAATGAGCAGTTCTTC
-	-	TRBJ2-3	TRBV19	CASRSLDTQYF	TGTGCCAGTAGGTCACTAGATACGCAGTATTTT
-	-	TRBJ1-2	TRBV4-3	CASSPRRVPGPYGYTF	TGCGCCAGCAGCCCCCGGAGGGTGCCAGGCCCCTATGGCTACACCTTC
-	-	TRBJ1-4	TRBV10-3	CAISEGQGNEKLFF	TGTGCCATCAGTGAGGGGCAGGGTAATGAAAAACTGTTTTTT
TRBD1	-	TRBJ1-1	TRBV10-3	CATGQGAGMNTEAFF	TGTGCCACGGGACAGGGGGCTGGGATGAACACTGAAGCTTTCTTT
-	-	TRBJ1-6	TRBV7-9	CASSHDSPNSPLHF	TGTGCCAGCAGCCACGACAGCCCTAATTCACCCCTCCACTTT
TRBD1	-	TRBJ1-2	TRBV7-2	CASSFGGQGAGNYGYTF	TGTGCCAGCAGCTTCGGTGGACAGGGGGCAGGAAACTATGGCTACACCTTC
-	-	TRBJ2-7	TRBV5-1	CASSFGRTAGSHEQYF	TGCGCCAGCAGCTTTGGGCGAACGGCGGGTAGCCACGAGCAGTACTTC
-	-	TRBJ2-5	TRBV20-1	CSAGGEETQYF	TGCAGTGCCGGGGGAGAGGAGACCCAGTACTTC
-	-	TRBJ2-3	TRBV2	CASTWTSGTDTQYF	TGTGCCAGCACTTGGACCAGCGGGACAGATACGCAGTATTTT
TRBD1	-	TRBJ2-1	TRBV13	CASSFQGAGSYNEQFF	TGTGCCAGCAGCTTTCAGGGGGCGGGGTCCTACAATGAGCAGTTCTTC
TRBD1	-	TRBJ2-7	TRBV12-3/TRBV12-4	CASSWGQTYEQYF	TGTGCCAGCAGCTGGGGACAGACCTACGAGCAGTACTTC
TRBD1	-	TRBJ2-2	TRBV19	CASTMDRVDTGELFF	TGTGCCAGTACTATGGACAGGGTGGACACCGGGGAGCTGTTTTTT
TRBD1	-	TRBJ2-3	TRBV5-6	CASSSKDRGTDTQYF	TGTGCCAGCAGCTCAAAGGACAGGGGCACAGATACGCAGTATTTT
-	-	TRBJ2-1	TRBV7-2	CASSSALGRAYNEQFF	TGTGCCAGCAGCTCGGCCTTGGGCAGGGCCTACAATGAGCAGTTCTTC
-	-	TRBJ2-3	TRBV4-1	CASSQRTPSTDTQYF	TGCGCCAGCAGCCAGCGAACTCCTAGCACAGATACGCAGTATTTT
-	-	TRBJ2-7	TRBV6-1	CASSEEGGRYEQYF	TGTGCCAGCAGTGAGGAGGGGGGGCGCTACGAGCAGTACTTC